This TCR beta chain originates from a study of T cell responses to AZD1222 COVID-19 vaccine. Study-level findings and limits: A reported finding is that nearly half of spike-specific TCRs target unmutated variant regions. The span of vaccine-associated CD4 TCRs extended across spike, with dominance at 160-218 and 743-854. White British people made up most donors, females outnumbered males, and clonal diversity was possibly underestimated.

Regarding this clone: Its specificity is unknown.

The assay was immunoSEQ multiplex PCR, and TCRdb's table has in-frame clones only and misses some. The sample includes about 120,000 clones, about 90% of them seen just once. This CDR3 is 13 amino acids long. CDR1 SGHAT and CDR2 FQNNGV come from the germline V gene. V shed 5 bases and J 3 bases; nucleotides not matched to a gene: 2. Doses given second, at about 4 or about 12 weeks, were pooled. This receptor was taken from an adult who received the AZD1222 COVID-19 vaccine. The chain carries TRBV11-2 and TRBJ2-7; TRBD2 aligns across 9 bases. Sequenced here: peripheral blood, sampled 28 days after the second AZD1222 dose. The CDR3, as DNA: TGTGCCAGCAGCCATAGCGGGGGCTACGAGCAGTACTTC. Protein product: CASSHSGGYEQYF.